This section outlines one T cell receptor beta chain sequence together with its context. Antigen unknown. Treatment noted: approximately nine-day PBMC culture with coronavirus spike peptide pools or control peptides (ViraFEST assay). Unexposed donor CD4+ T cells predated the COVID-19 pandemic, collected 2011-2018. On day 3 and again on day 7, fresh IL-2 medium was used to replace half the medium. Researchers challenged CD4+ T cells from unexposed donors with SARS-CoV-2 S/N and four cold-coronavirus spikes, cells permitting. The data derive from a study of vaccination and CD4 T cells after COVID-19. Across the whole study: The convalescents were made up of six males and four females, two of whom were Hispanic. Study outcomes and limitations: Spike mono-reactivity applied to 304 of 307 vaccine-specific clones detected in convalescent patients.

An Oncomine TCR Beta short-read assay was used to sequence the DNA from cultured CD4+ T cells. TCRdb reprocessed the PCR reads with MiXCR, giving one entry per CDR3 protein. This table has 4,000 to 5,000 distinct CDR3 sequences, roughly 36% appearing once. This CDR3 spans 14 amino acids. The germline gives CDR1 LGHDT, CDR2 YNNKEL (reference sequence). The V end was cut by 3 bases, the J end by 1 base, with 9 bases between. The rearrangement uses TRBV3-1 and TRBJ1-1; D uncertain. This sequence was found in a human donor in good health. The sequenced sample was CD4+ T cells from blood, cultured in vitro. In DNA form, the CDR3 reads TGTGCCAGCAGCCATGCCACGGGGAACACTGAAGCTTTCTTT. Protein: CASSHATGNTEAFF.